Reported below is one TCR beta chain. The data originate from a study of control samples from healthy donors and cancer patients. Here immunoSEQ multiplex PCR was the method, and the copy in TCRdb shows in-frame clones only, minus some. The sample has 98,000 or so clones; over 60% are singletons. The sequence was collected from a young woman in good health. Sequences were obtained from blood.

For the CDR3, the DNA is TGTGCCAGCAGCCTTCTCCGGTCGGGTGCTTCCTACAATGAGCAGTTCTTC. This encodes CASSLLRSGASYNEQFF. The chain uses TRBV3-1 (or the pseudogene TRBV3-2) and TRBJ2-1; no clear D. Germline values: CDR1 LGHDT, CDR2 YNNKEL (reference sequence). Trimming removed 4 bases from V and 1 base from J, with 17 bases in between. The CDR3 extends over 17 amino acids.